This passage covers 17 T cell receptor beta chains from one sample sequenced in a study of T cells in Graves' hyperthyroidism and ophthalmopathy. Amplified TCR beta CDR3 regions came from RNA transcripts. Researchers ran a first-round RT-PCR on the TCR CDR3 using the HTBI primer set. TCRdb re-derived calls from the multiplex PCR reads in MiXCR, one entry per CDR3 protein. The data show about 530,000 distinct CDR3 sequences, roughly a sixth seen once. Sequenced input: blood. The receptors were gathered from a woman in her late teens or twenties with Graves' ophthalmopathy.

This chain joins TRBV20-1 and TRBJ2-7; D is undetermined. The V and J ends lost 0 bases and 4 bases respectively, with 7 bases between them. The CDR3 runs 12 residues. Germline lookup yields CDR1 DFQATT and CDR2 SNEGSKA (reference sequence). Here the CDR3 DNA reads TGCAGTGCTAGAGATCCCCTATACGAGCAGTACTTC. The encoded protein is CSARDPLYEQYF.

This clonotype has at least ten counts. DNA for the CDR3: TGTGCCAGCGGACCGGGACTAGCGGGAGCAGATACGCAGTATTTT. Translated: CASGPGLAGADTQYF. The chain is built from TRBV6-1 and TRBJ2-3; TRBD2 aligns across 14 bases. The CDR3 is made up of 15 amino acids. Germline loops: CDR1 MNHNS, CDR2 SASEGT. Trimming at V came to 8 bases and at J to 4 bases, leaving 5 bases not matched to a gene.

A few counts support this clonotype. The chain employs TRBV6-1 and TRBJ2-7; D is possibly TRBD1 (5 bases). Germline assignment: CDR1 MNHNS and CDR2 SASEGT. This CDR3 region has 13 residues. With 4 bases removed from V and 4 bases from J, the gap between germline ends came to 11 bases. CDR3: CASSADSTYEQYF. For the CDR3, the DNA is TGTGCCAGCAGTGCAGACAGTACTTACGAGCAGTACTTC.

This clonotype was observed a handful of times. A much larger clone differs by one base, so this may be a read error. The V call is TRBV12-3 or TRBV12-4, the J call TRBJ2-3; tentatively, D is TRBD2 (5 bases). The CDR3 covers 12 residues. The CDR3 nucleotides read TGTGCCGGCAGAGGGCTGAGGGATACGCAGTATTTT. This encodes CAGRGLRDTQYF.

The chain joins TRBV7-2 to TRBJ2-1; the D gene could be TRBD1 or TRBD2 (5 bases each). CDR1 SGHTA and CDR2 FQGNSA come from the germline V gene. The V end was cut by 2 bases, the J end by 9 bases, with 8 bases between. This CDR3 contains 12 residues. The CDR3 loop reads CASSLYGGEQFF. The DNA for the CDR3 is TGTGCCAGCAGCTTATATGGGGGTGAGCAGTTCTTC.

The rearrangement joins TRBV20-1 to TRBJ2-7; the match to TRBD1 covers 7 bases. The germline V gene has CDR1 DFQATT and CDR2 SNEGSKA (reference sequence). This CDR3 has 16 amino acids. V gave up 3 bases and J gave up 6 bases; unmatched junction bases: 17. The CDR3 spells CSASEPNRDRALEQYF. The CDR3 nucleotides read TGCAGTGCTAGTGAACCGAACCGGGACAGAGCCCTCGAGCAGTACTTC.

This clonotype was recorded many times. This rearrangement joins TRBV9 to TRBJ2-7, with D perhaps given as TRBD1 or TRBD2 (6 bases each). Germline CDR1 is SGDLS and CDR2 is YYNGEE. The CDR3 contains 15 residues. Trimming removed 2 bases at V and 3 bases at J, with 15 bases between. The DNA of the CDR3 is TGTGCCAGCAGCGTTAGGGGGGCGAGGGACTACGAGCAGTACTTC. Its translation: CASSVRGARDYEQYF.

The genes are TRBV7-2 and TRBJ2-7, with unresolved D. V lost 5 bases to trimming and J lost 5 bases, with 13 bases between them. CDR1 and CDR2 from the germline V gene are SGHTA and FQGNSA. This CDR3 has 13 residues. The CDR3 coding sequence is TGTGCCAGCAGCATAGGACCAATCGACGAGCAGTACTTC. This codes for CASSIGPIDEQYF.

The chain recombines TRBV29-1 with TRBJ2-2, with a possible D match to TRBD2 (6 bases). This CDR3 contains 13 residues. V was trimmed by 3 bases and J by 5 bases, leaving 10 bases between them. CDR1 SQVTM and CDR2 ANQGSEA come from the germline V gene. CDR3: CSVETRRTGELFF. In DNA, the CDR3 is TGCAGCGTTGAGACTAGAAGGACCGGGGAGCTGTTTTTT.

The rearrangement joins TRBV9 to TRBJ2-7; D remains unclear. The CDR3 is 14 residues long. Germline CDR1 and CDR2: SGDLS and YYNGEE. Between the trimmed V and J ends, which lost 0 bases and 8 bases, there was a span of 15 bases. DNA for the CDR3: TGTGCCAGCAGCGTAGGTGGAGCATTAGGGAAGCAGTACTTC. It encodes CASSVGGALGKQYF. Full variable domain (remainder filled in from reference TRBV9 and TRBJ2-7): DSGVTQTPKHLITATGQRVTLRCSPRSGDLSVYWYQQSLDQGLQFLIQYYNGEERAKGNILERFSAQQFPDLHSELNLSSLELGDSALYFCASSVGGALGKQYFGPGTRLTVT.

This clonotype was observed many times. This chain connects TRBV28 to TRBJ2-3, with D unclear. V was cut by 3 bases and J by 2 bases, with 9 bases left in between. Germline CDR1 and CDR2: MDHEN and SYDVKM. This CDR3 spans 14 amino acids. CDR3 DNA: TGTGCCAGCAGTTTGAACCAGCTCACAGATACGCAGTATTTT. Protein: CASSLNQLTDTQYF.

This clonotype was found many times. The genes are TRBV6-1 and TRBJ1-5; 7 bases are shared with TRBD1. V was clipped by 6 bases and J by 5 bases; unmatched bases: 4. The germline V gene has CDR1 MNHNS and CDR2 SASEGT. The CDR3 extends over 13 amino acids. CDR3 nucleotides: TGTGCCAGCAGGAGAGGACAGGATCAGCCCCAGCATTTT. It is translated as CASRRGQDQPQHF.

This clonotype was observed a few times. The chain combines TRBV10-3 with TRBJ1-1; the D is unclear. V lost 7 bases and J lost 6, with 15 bases in between. CDR3 size: 13 residues. Germline V gene data show CDR1 as ENHRY and CDR2 as SYGVKD. The CDR3 reads CAITAMGGAEAFF. CDR3 in DNA: TGTGCCATCACCGCGATGGGTGGAGCTGAAGCTTTCTTT.

Ten or more counts support this clonotype. V is TRBV11-2 and J is TRBJ2-3, with 10 positions matching TRBD1. With V trimmed by 5 bases and J by 4 bases, 27 bases remained unmatched. This CDR3 contains 22 residues. Germline lookup yields CDR1 SGHAT and CDR2 FQNNGV. For the CDR3, the DNA is TGTGCCAGCAGCCTATACCGGGAATATGCGCCCGACGGGACAGGGGAGTCAGATACGCAGTATTTT. Protein sequence: CASSLYREYAPDGTGESDTQYF.

This clonotype was recorded many times. The chain is built from TRBV28 and TRBJ2-7; TRBD1 agrees at 8 bases. Germline V CDR1 and CDR2: MDHEN, SYDVKM. The length of the CDR3 is 16 residues. V lost 2 bases, J lost 3 bases, and 9 bases stayed unmatched. In nucleotides, the CDR3 is TGTGCCAGCAGTTTAGTGCGCGGACAGGGTTTCTACGAGCAGTACTTC. The encoded protein is CASSLVRGQGFYEQYF.

As for this clonotype: The conserved closing phenylalanine or tryptophan is absent in this CDR3, likely reflecting a read error. The chain carries TRBV27 and TRBJ1-2, with D perhaps TRBD1 (5 bases). The CDR3 runs to 14 residues. Trimming removed 3 bases at V and 1 base at J, with 9 bases between. In germline, CDR1 is MNHEY, CDR2 SMNVEV (reference sequence). This CDR3 is CASSFGGDNYGYTL. DNA for the CDR3: TGTGCCAGCAGTTTCGGGGGGGATAACTATGGCTACACCCTC.

This chain joins TRBV9 and TRBJ2-4; TRBD2 is a possible D gene (7 bases). This CDR3 is 14 amino acids long. V was cut by 0 bases and J by 6 bases, with 10 bases left in between. CDR1 is SGDLS, CDR2 YYNGEE, per germline. CDR3 sequence (DNA): TGTGCCAGCAGCGTAGAGGGAGGGGGAAACATTCAGTACTTC. Amino acids: CASSVEGGGNIQYF.